Sequencing of this T cell receptor (beta chain) was carried out in a study of blood T cell repertoires in COVID-19. The overall study: There were acute and convalescent COVID-19 samples, and they came from the United States, Italy and Spain. Sample material is recorded as cDNA or gDNA derived from T cells, B-cell-depleted T cells, or PBMCs.

In the authors' methods: Amplification of reference gene primers provided the estimated nucleated cell counts. Only in-frame clones appear in the TCRdb table, and some are missing; sequencing was by immunoSEQ multiplex PCR. That table furnishes V, J and clone size, whereas the DNA furnished D and trimming. This sample carries 26,000 or so clones, about 90% of them seen once, and the ten largest clones take around 5.4%. This CDR3 comprises 15 residues. The V and J ends lost 4 bases and 0 bases respectively, with 14 bases between them. Germline CDR1 is SGDLS and CDR2 is YYNGEE. The clonotype was recovered from a man in his sixties with active COVID-19. V and J are TRBV9 and TRBJ2-7; D is unclear. The source material was peripheral blood. This CDR3 reads CASSLLDDSSYEQYF. CDR3 DNA: TGTGCCAGCAGCCTATTAGATGATTCCTCCTACGAGCAGTACTTC.